The present entry profiles one T cell receptor (beta chain) with its context. These data originate in a study of blood T cell repertoires in COVID-19. Looking at the study overall: COVID-19 samples collected from the United States, Italy and Spain covered acute and convalescent phases. PBMCs, B-cell-depleted T cells, or T cells were the source of the cDNA or gDNA that made up the material.

Trimming shortened V by 6 bases and J by 5 bases, and 16 bases separated the two germline ends. The CDR3 spans 14 residues. Germline V gene lookup returns CDR1 MNHEY and CDR2 SVGAGI. In the source study's methods: How many nucleated cells were present was estimated from reference gene primer amplification. Some clones are missing from TCRdb's copy, which holds only in-frame ones; the method was immunoSEQ multiplex PCR. V and J calls and clone size are copied from that table; D and trimming were computed from the DNA. This table holds approximately 61,000 clones, approximately 86% found once. Sequenced input: peripheral blood. This receptor was taken from a human donor in a cohort sampled during active COVID-19. V is TRBV6-5 and J is TRBJ2-5; perhaps TRBD1 as D (6 bases). In DNA, the CDR3 is TGTGCCAGCAGAGGGAGTAGGGGGATGGAGACCCAGTACTTC. It translates to CASRGSRGMETQYF.